These 12 T cell receptor beta chains share one sample of origin, sequenced in a study of blood T cell repertoires in COVID-19. Some clones are missing from TCRdb's copy, which holds only in-frame ones; the method was immunoSEQ multiplex PCR. The sample has 45,000 to 55,000 clones, 90% seen once. Sequencing used peripheral blood. These receptors originate from a woman in her forties with active COVID-19.

This rearrangement joins TRBV7-2 to TRBJ1-3; the D is unclear. V shed 3 bases and J shed 0 bases, with 9 bases lying between them. This CDR3 has 15 amino acids. In germline, CDR1 is SGHTA, CDR2 FQGNSA. The CDR3 DNA reads as TGTGCCAGCAGCTTGAGGGCGAGCTCTGGAAACACCATATATTTT. Translated, it gives CASSLRASSGNTIYF. Together with reference TRBV7-2 and TRBJ1-3, the CDR3 gives the full variable domain: GAGVSQSPSNKVTEKGKDVELRCDPISGHTALYWYRQSLGQGLEFLIYFQGNSAPDKSGLPSDRFSAERTGGSVSTLTIQRTQQEDSAVYLCASSLRASSGNTIYFGEGSWLTVV.

This clone was detected only once. This chain connects TRBV7-9 to TRBJ1-1; 8 bases map to TRBD1. The CDR3 is 14 amino acids. Germline lookup yields CDR1 SEHNR and CDR2 FQNEAQ (reference sequence). The V and J ends lost 2 bases and 3 bases, in that order; junction bases with no gene match: 2. The CDR3 region is CASSLQGADTEAFF. CDR3 DNA: TGTGCCAGCAGCTTACAGGGGGCGGACACTGAAGCTTTCTTT. The full variable domain, its missing parts supplied by reference TRBV7-9 and TRBJ1-1, is DTGVSQNPRHKITKRGQNVTFRCDPISEHNRLYWYRQTLGQGPEFLTYFQNEAQLEKSRLLSDRFSAERPKGSFSTLEIQRTEQGDSAMYLCASSLQGADTEAFFGQGTRLTVV.

CDR3 nucleotides: TGTGCCAGCTCACCATGGCAGAACGCGGGAGATACGCAGTATTTT. Its protein is CASSPWQNAGDTQYF. The J gene is TRBJ2-3, the V gene TRBV18; tentative D call: TRBD2 (5 bases). V was pared by 2 bases and J by 5 bases, with 14 bases between. Per the germline V gene, CDR1 is KGHSH and CDR2 is LQKENI. The length of the CDR3 is 15 residues. The complete variable domain, with remaining parts taken from reference TRBV18 and TRBJ2-3, reads NAGVMQNPRHLVRRRGQEARLRCSPMKGHSHVYWYRQLPEEGLKFMVYLQKENIIDESGMPKERFSAEFPKEGPSILRIQQVVRGDSAAYFCASSPWQNAGDTQYFGPGTRLTVL.

The chain has TRBV19 and TRBJ1-1; maybe TRBD1 (5 bases). Trimming stripped 4 bases from V and 3 bases from J, with 15 bases between. Germline assignment: CDR1 LNHDA and CDR2 SQIVND (reference sequence). The CDR3 runs 15 residues. As DNA, the CDR3 is TGTGCCAGTAGTAGAGACATTCAGGGCGACACTGAAGCTTTCTTT. Its protein is CASSRDIQGDTEAFF.

The V call is TRBV3-1 (or the pseudogene TRBV3-2), the J call TRBJ2-2; the match to TRBD1 covers 8 bases. This CDR3 is built from 14 residues. V was clipped by 6 bases and J by 6 bases; unmatched bases: 6. Germline-derived CDR1 and CDR2 are LGHDT and YNNKEL (reference sequence). In nucleotides, the CDR3 is TGTGCCAGCAGTCACGACAGGGGACCCGGGGAGCTGTTTTTT. It translates to CASSHDRGPGELFF.

This chain joins TRBV18 and TRBJ2-2; 11 bases agree with TRBD2. J was trimmed by 4 bases and V by 2 bases; bases with no gene match: 3. Germline assignment: CDR1 KGHSH and CDR2 LQKENI. The CDR3 consists of 16 residues. The CDR3 nucleotides are TGTGCCAGCTCACCAATGACTAGCGGGGCCACCGGGGAGCTGTTTTTT. Its protein is CASSPMTSGATGELFF.

The rearrangement uses TRBV28 and TRBJ1-2; the D is unclear. CDR3 size: 11 residues. Germline V gene lookup returns CDR1 MDHEN and CDR2 SYDVKM. V was cut by 4 bases and J by 4 bases, with 4 bases left in between. CDR3 DNA: TGTGCCAGCAGTTACACCTATGGCTACACCTTC. It encodes CASSYTYGYTF.

The V and J genes are TRBV2 and TRBJ2-1; D might be TRBD2 (7 bases). The length of the CDR3 is 14 residues. V was trimmed by 4 bases and J by 3 bases, leaving 10 bases between them. CDR1 and CDR2 (germline): SNHLY, FYNNEI. The CDR3 loop is CASSGGGGYNEQFF. DNA of the CDR3: TGTGCCAGCAGTGGAGGGGGGGGCTACAATGAGCAGTTCTTC.

V usage is TRBV5-1 and J usage is TRBJ2-5; D may be TRBD2 (6 bases). V shed 1 base and J shed 1 base, with 17 bases lying between them. The CDR3 has 17 residues. CDR1 is SGHRS, CDR2 YFSETQ, per germline. This chain's CDR3 is CASSLFLRGSLQETQYF. The CDR3, as DNA: TGCGCCAGCAGCTTGTTCTTACGGGGGTCCCTCCAAGAGACCCAGTACTTC.

Here the CDR3 DNA reads TGTGCCAGCAGCTCCCTAGTGGGAGGCTATGGCTACACCTTC. This sequence encodes CASSSLVGGYGYTF. The V gene is TRBV7-2, the J gene TRBJ1-2; D unresolved. The CDR3 contains 14 residues. With 4 bases removed from V and 4 bases from J, the gap between germline ends came to 13 bases. Germline CDR1 is SGHTA and CDR2 is FQGNSA.

The gene calls are TRBV2 and TRBJ1-2; D remains ambiguous. The V end lost 6 bases, the J end lost 3 bases, and 14 bases lay between the germline ends. This CDR3 comprises 14 residues. Germline-derived CDR1 and CDR2 are SNHLY and FYNNEI. The CDR3 region is CASRILERDYGYTF. The DNA for the CDR3 is TGTGCCAGCAGGATCCTAGAAAGAGACTATGGCTACACCTTC.

V is TRBV23-1 and J is TRBJ1-2, with D unresolved. TRBV23-1 is an open reading frame, and its role is uncertain. The CDR3 runs 15 residues. V dropped 0 bases and J dropped 4 bases, with 12 bases sitting between them. CDR3 in DNA: TGCGCCAGCAGTCAATCCCCTGCGTATCTCTATGGCTACACCTTC. Encoded protein: CASSQSPAYLYGYTF.